This T cell receptor beta chain was identified during a study of cytomegalovirus exposure and HLA in healthy donors. Study-level points and caveats: The likely explanation for a cluster of highly shared sequence variants was sequencing artifact.

Healthy donors of bone marrow made up the group. Germline lookup yields CDR1 MNHEY and CDR2 SMNVEV (reference sequence). The CDR3 extends over 14 amino acids. V lost 5 bases and J 7 bases, leaving 17 bases between the germline ends. Notes on this clone: Antigen: not known.

The PCR made use of 60 Vbeta and 13 Jbeta primers. The table came from immunoSEQ multiplex PCR; TCRdb's copy has only in-frame clones and leaves some out. The sample consists of about 230,000 clones, just over 75% of them appearing once. The TCR comes from an older woman in good health and CMV-seropositive. Sequencing input: PBMCs. This rearrangement joins TRBV27 to TRBJ1-2, with a weak D call TRBD1 (5 bases). This chain's CDR3 is CASSAKPRAGGYTF. The CDR3 DNA reads as TGTGCCAGCAGTGCCAAGCCCAGGGCTGGTGGCTACACCTTC.